Presented here are 25 T cell receptor beta chains from one specimen sequenced in a study of blood T cells in healthy people across ages (dated by TCRdb to 2014 to 2015). The library was prepared using 5' RACE. The instrument was an Illumina HiSeq 2500. A second PCR of roughly 7 to 11 cycles was performed with a sample-barcoded 5' primer and a J-beta primer mix. TCRdb reprocessing: public reads trimmed at Q25 with fastp, clones called with MiXCR, in-frame beta chains kept. Each entry is one CDR3 protein sequence, shown with its most common DNA and genes. The table for this sample lists some 710,000 distinct CDR3 sequences; 22% of them were counted only once. The ten largest clones capture less than 25% of the sample. Sequenced: blood. The receptors stem from a man between 65 and 79 years old in good health.

This clonotype appeared a few times. In nucleotides, the CDR3 is TGTGCCAGCAGCGTAGCGGCAGGGATCACAGATACGCAGTATTTT. Its translation: CASSVAAGITDTQYF. V gene TRBV9 combines with J gene TRBJ2-3; D may be TRBD1 (5 bases). V dropped 0 bases and J dropped 2 bases, with 10 bases sitting between them. Germline V gene lookup returns CDR1 SGDLS and CDR2 YYNGEE. The CDR3 totals 15 residues.

The J gene is TRBJ1-1, the V gene TRBV12-3 or TRBV12-4; D unclear. V shed 5 bases and J shed 1 base, with 11 bases lying between them. The CDR3 length is 14 residues. CDR3 sequence (DNA): TGTGCCAGCAGTGCCCTGGGAGGGAACACTGAAGCTTTCTTT. Translating it yields CASSALGGNTEAFF.

The rearrangement uses TRBV5-1 and TRBJ1-6; no firm D call. The CDR3 totals 15 residues. The V gene's germline CDR1 is SGHRS and CDR2 YFSETQ. V was trimmed by 0 bases and J by 7 bases, leaving 11 bases between them. CDR3 region: CASSLEDPSNSPLHF. DNA of the CDR3: TGCGCCAGCAGCTTGGAAGACCCCTCCAATTCACCCCTCCACTTT.

The chain recombines TRBV29-1 with TRBJ1-4; the D is unclear. V was pared by 6 bases and J by 3 bases, with 11 bases between. The germline CDR1 and CDR2 sequences are SQVTM and ANQGSEA. The CDR3 sequence is 13 residues long. CDR3 DNA: TGCAGCGTGCTCCCCACAGCTAATGAAAAACTGTTTTTT. This sequence encodes CSVLPTANEKLFF.

This clonotype was detected a few times. V gene TRBV6-2 or TRBV6-3 combines with J gene TRBJ1-5, with D possibly TRBD1 on 6 matching bases. Germline CDR1 and CDR2: MNHEY and SVGEGT. V was shortened by 9 bases and J by 0 bases, with 9 bases between the two germline ends. This CDR3 comprises 13 residues. CDR3 sequence reads: CASRQDSNQPQHF. The CDR3 nucleotides read TGTGCCAGTCGACAGGATAGCAATCAGCCCCAGCATTTT.

This clonotype was recorded a few times. The chain has TRBV5-1 and TRBJ1-2; D is unclear. The CDR3 extends over 14 amino acids. Per the germline V gene, CDR1 is SGHRS and CDR2 is YFSETQ. The V end was cut by 3 bases, the J end by 3 bases, with 12 bases between. The DNA of the CDR3 is TGCGCCAGCAGCTCCCACCCGACGGACTATGGCTACACCTTC. It encodes CASSSHPTDYGYTF. The variable domain in full, with the rest retrieved from reference TRBV5-1 and TRBJ1-2, is KAGVTQTPRYLIKTRGQQVTLSCSPISGHRSVSWYQQTPGQGLQFLFEYFSETQRNKGNFPGRFSGRQFSNSRSEMNVSTLELGDSALYLCASSSHPTDYGYTFGSGTRLTVV.

This clonotype was picked up a small number of times. V and J are TRBV5-1 and TRBJ1-1; 7 bases agree with TRBD1. CDR3 length: 16 amino acids. Germline lookup yields CDR1 SGHRS and CDR2 YFSETQ. J gave up 5 bases and V 2 bases, and 12 bases lay outside the gene matches. CDR3 in DNA: TGCGCCAGCAGCTTAACAGGGGTAGGGGTTCGGACTGAAGCTTTCTTT. Translated, it gives CASSLTGVGVRTEAFF.

The chain joins TRBV10-3 to TRBJ2-1; either TRBD1 or TRBD2 may supply D (5 bases each). The CDR3 contains 14 residues. The ends were cut back, 6 bases at V and 6 bases at J, with 15 bases in the middle. CDR1 is ENHRY, CDR2 SYGVKD, per germline. CDR3 protein: CAIRSGAGRNEQFF. As DNA, the CDR3 is TGTGCCATCAGATCCGGGGCAGGGCGCAATGAGCAGTTCTTC.

A few counts support this clonotype. The chain combines TRBV7-2 with TRBJ2-5; D is uncertain. The CDR3 spans 14 residues. The germline CDR1 and CDR2 sequences are SGHTA and FQGNSA. Trimming cost V 8 bases and J 5 bases, with 18 bases left between them. The CDR3 loop reads CASSNPPMRETQYF. The CDR3 nucleotides are TGTGCCAGCTCCAACCCCCCGATGAGGGAGACCCAGTACTTC.

V gene TRBV3-1 combines with J gene TRBJ1-1; D call uncertain. Deletions cut 1 base from V and 11 bases from J, with 14 bases between. The CDR3 is 13 residues long. Germline V gene sequence: CDR1 LGHDT, CDR2 YNNKEL (reference sequence). Written as DNA, the CDR3 is TGTGCCAGCAGCCAAGCTGCAGCCAATCCTGCTTTCTTT. It yields the protein CASSQAAANPAFF.

This clonotype turned up a few times. The J gene is TRBJ1-1, the V gene TRBV5-1; D not certain. CDR1 is SGHRS, CDR2 YFSETQ, per germline. This CDR3 is 15 amino acids long. V was shortened by 0 bases and J by 2 bases, with 11 bases between the two germline ends. CDR3 sequence: CASSLEGMGNTEAFF. In nucleotides, the CDR3 is TGCGCCAGCAGCTTGGAAGGGATGGGAAACACTGAAGCTTTCTTT.

The chain recombines TRBV6-6 with TRBJ2-2; 11 bases line up with TRBD2. Germline V gene lookup returns CDR1 MNHNY and CDR2 SVGAGI (reference sequence). This CDR3 spans 15 amino acids. Losses at the gene ends were 5 bases for V and 6 bases for J; bases not matched to a gene: 5. This chain's CDR3 is CASSLTSGRSGELFF. The CDR3 nucleotides read TGTGCCAGCAGTCTAACTAGCGGGAGATCCGGGGAGCTGTTTTTT.

This clonotype was counted between two and nine times. The J gene is TRBJ2-7, the V gene TRBV28, with TRBD1 as a possible D gene (6 bases). Germline CDR1 reads MDHEN; CDR2 reads SYDVKM. The length of the CDR3 is 15 residues. Trimming pared 4 bases from V and 0 bases from J, leaving 13 bases between. This CDR3 is CASSWLDRYSYEQYF. The CDR3, as DNA: TGTGCCAGCAGTTGGCTAGACAGGTACTCCTACGAGCAGTACTTC.

This sequence joins TRBV7-8 and TRBJ1-1; no clear D gene. Trimming took off 1 base at V and 3 bases at J, with 15 bases between the two ends. This CDR3 has 16 residues. CDR1 is SGHVS and CDR2 is FQNEAQ in the germline V gene. CDR3 sequence: CASSLVSWQTYTEAFF. CDR3 nucleotides: TGTGCCAGCAGCTTAGTATCGTGGCAGACATACACTGAAGCTTTCTTT.

This clonotype was picked up a small number of times. The chain is built from TRBV10-2 and TRBJ2-2, with 8 bases lining up with TRBD1. This CDR3 contains 14 residues. Germline-derived CDR1 and CDR2 are WSHSY and SAAADI. The V segment lost 7 bases and the J segment 7 bases; nucleotides outside the gene matches: 8. The CDR3: CASKPTGGYGELFF. Written as DNA, the CDR3 is TGCGCCAGCAAGCCTACAGGGGGGTACGGGGAGCTGTTTTTT.

The rearrangement links TRBV2 to TRBJ1-4, with no clear D. The germline V gene has CDR1 SNHLY and CDR2 FYNNEI. This CDR3 is 13 amino acids long. V lost 3 bases and J lost 5, with 7 bases in between. This CDR3 reads CASSEVRNEKLFF. Written as DNA, the CDR3 is TGTGCCAGCAGTGAGGTCCGAAATGAAAAACTGTTTTTT.

Regarding this clonotype: Germline is not matched at one junction end, which may reflect a read error. The chain is built from TRBV12-3 or TRBV12-4 and TRBJ2-7; 9 bases match TRBD2. This CDR3 contains 15 residues. CDR3 bases: TGTGCCAGCAGTCTGGGACTAGCCCTTGAATACGAGCAGTGCTTC. Protein: CASSLGLALEYEQCF.

The rearrangement uses TRBV29-1 and TRBJ2-3; 9 bases agree with TRBD1. J lost 6 bases, V lost 3 bases, and 4 bases had no gene match. CDR3 length: 13 residues. Germline V CDR1 and CDR2: SQVTM, ANQGSEA. CDR3 nucleotides: TGCAGCGTTGACGTAGGACAGGGGGATACGCAGTATTTT. Its translation: CSVDVGQGDTQYF.

In its sample, this clonotype was seen a few times. The chain uses TRBV7-2 and TRBJ1-2; 8 bases agree with TRBD1. Unmatched junction bases numbered 3, after V lost 4 bases and J lost 2 bases. The CDR3 contains 14 residues. Germline loops: CDR1 SGHTA, CDR2 FQGNSA. In DNA, the CDR3 is TGTGCCAGCAGCTGGACAGGGAACAACTATGGCTACACCTTC. Residues: CASSWTGNNYGYTF.

This clonotype was counted between two and nine times. V is TRBV6-6 and J is TRBJ1-4; TRBD1 aligns across 10 bases. The CDR3 contains 13 residues. Germline-derived CDR1 and CDR2 are MNHNY and SVGAGI (reference sequence). J lost 7 bases, V lost 11 bases, and 7 bases had no gene match. In DNA, the CDR3 is TGTGCCGCCGACCGGGACAGGGGTGAAAAACTGTTTTTT. Translation gives CAADRDRGEKLFF.

This clonotype has only one observation. This chain connects TRBV20-1 to TRBJ2-5, with D perhaps assigned TRBD1 or TRBD2 (5 bases each). TRBJ2-7 explains the end of the DNA better; the J call may be wrong. Looked up from germline, CDR1 is DFQATT and CDR2 is SNEGSKA (reference sequence). The CDR3 covers 16 residues. The CDR3 nucleotides read TGCAGTGCTAGAGAAAGCCGGGGCTCCGTAAGGAACGAGCAGTACTTC. It yields the protein CSARESRGSVRNEQYF.

The chain couples TRBV12-3 or TRBV12-4 to TRBJ1-6, with 8 bases that match TRBD1. CDR3 length: 15 residues. The ends lost 3 bases at V and 5 bases at J; junction bases unmatched: 3. CDR3 amino acids: CASSLDRADNSPLHF. DNA for the CDR3: TGTGCCAGCAGTTTGGACAGGGCCGATAATTCACCCCTCCACTTT.

There are a few counts of this clonotype. This chain's CDR3 is CAAGGDLNSPLHF. The CDR3 DNA reads TGTGCCGCAGGGGGAGATCTTAATTCACCCCTCCACTTT. The rearrangement uses TRBV6-5 and TRBJ1-6; 7 nucleotides match TRBD1. The CDR3 runs to 13 residues. Germline V lookup: CDR1 MNHEY, CDR2 SVGAGI. V shed 11 bases and J 6 bases; nucleotides not matched to a gene: 7.

V is TRBV11-2 and J is TRBJ1-4; D is possibly TRBD1 (6 bases). Trimming pared 1 base from V and 8 bases from J, leaving 11 bases between. The CDR3 has 14 residues. From germline, CDR1 is SGHAT and CDR2 FQNNGV. The CDR3 loop is CASSLAGGKEKLFF. The CDR3 DNA reads as TGTGCCAGCAGCTTAGCCGGGGGCAAAGAAAAACTGTTTTTT.

This clonotype is a singleton in its sample. CDR3: CSVSRQGATYTGELFF. The DNA for the CDR3 is TGCAGCGTATCCCGACAGGGGGCGACTTACACCGGGGAGCTGTTTTTT. This chain links TRBV29-1 with TRBJ2-2, with 10 bases identical to TRBD1. CDR1 and CDR2 from the germline V gene are SQVTM and ANQGSEA. V dropped 6 bases and J dropped 3; count of bases not matched to a gene: 10. The CDR3 consists of 16 residues.